The clone carrying this TCR beta chain was seen a single time. This sample was taken from a study of blood T cell repertoires in COVID-19. The overall study: Acute and convalescent COVID-19 specimens originated in the United States, Italy and Spain. T cells, B-cell-depleted T cells, or PBMCs provided the cDNA or gDNA that served as material.

Germline V gene lookup returns CDR1 LGHDT and CDR2 YNNKEL (reference sequence). V lost 0 bases and J lost 7, with 18 bases in between. CDR3 length equals 16 residues. Authors' processing steps: Estimation of nucleated cell counts relied on the amplification of reference gene primers. Data came from immunoSEQ multiplex PCR; TCRdb stores just in-frame clones and leaves some out. V, J and clone size are those of that table, while D and trimming were read from the DNA. The table has 85,000 to 110,000 clones, 70% to 90% seen once. The J gene is TRBJ1-2, the V gene TRBV3-1 (or the pseudogene TRBV3-2); no firm D call. The sequencing input was peripheral blood. The TCR originated in a man aged 45-65 years in a cohort sampled during active COVID-19. The CDR3 sequence is CASSQDWAGDRGGYTF. CDR3 sequence (DNA): TGTGCCAGCAGCCAAGATTGGGCCGGGGATCGGGGTGGCTACACCTTC.